The entry that follows covers one T cell receptor (beta chain) sequence. The specificity of this receptor is unknown. No much larger clone exists at a distance of one base, and base qualities are not known. Instrument used: Illumina NovaSeq 6000. TCR cDNA was synthesized by 5'RACE template switching, which introduced a universal primer site and unique molecular identifiers. cDNA synthesis was primed from both the TCR alpha and TCR beta constant segments. Library amplification used two PCR steps, and the second PCR step added sample barcodes and sequencing adapters. Sequencing of the libraries was done on either Illumina HiSeq 2500 (2x100 bp) or NovaSeq (2x150 bp). The original methods were these. Reads were demultiplexed and collapsed into UMI consensus sequences with MIGEC, and V(D)J alignment was performed with MiXCR. Vaccine-responding clonotypes were defined with edgeR using replicate PBMC samples, requiring FDR below 0.01 and a log2 fold change above 5 up to day 15. Each bulk clonotype was labeled CD4 or CD8 based on which sequenced repertoire, CD4 or CD8, contained the clonotype at higher abundance. Through fastp at Q25 and MiXCR, TCRdb rebuilt clones from the public reads, retaining in-frame beta chains. Identical CDR3 proteins give one entry, which carries the most common genes and DNA. The V and J calls and clone size are TCRdb's, not the authors'. A total of some 260,000 distinct CDR3 sequences appear in this sample, roughly 4.8% of them only once. The ten biggest clones cover around 3.5% of the sample.

The sample originates from a study of T cells after yellow fever vaccination (dated by TCRdb to about 2019). In the study overall: The SMART-Seq v4 Ultra Low Input RNA kit was used to prepare libraries from fractions with low cell numbers. To follow T-cell clones before and after primary and booster YFV17D yellow fever vaccination, bulk TCR alpha and beta repertoires were sequenced over time. Bulk PBMC replicates and cell subsets were isolated from blood drawn at multiple timepoints before and after both primary and secondary immunization. Two healthy male donors made up the cohort, one aged 18 to 30 years and the other aged 30 to 40 years.

Reading from cysteine to phenylalanine, the CDR3 counts 16 amino acids. The read is trimmed to its CDR3 DNA, 48 bases read in frame from base 1. The V and J ends are trimmed by 3 bases and 4 bases, leaving 18 bases between them. CDR1 and CDR2 are read off the germline V gene as SGHVS and FQNEAQ. What the work shows at the level of the full study, not this receptor alone: Compared with the primary T-cell response, the secondary T-cell response was faster but weaker, reaching its peak on day 5 rather than on day 15. FACS-sorted repertoires could contain abundant contaminating clonotypes from the bulk population, so computational filtering was required. A small fraction of clonotypes appeared in both the CD4 and CD8 compartments, likely as a result of convergent recombination. Because only a couple of donors were included in the study, the extent to which the findings can be generalized is limited. Most clones expanded after primary vaccination (96% of CD4 and about 85% of CD8) were re-detected after the booster, suggesting that broad memory maintenance occurred.

This specimen's treatment or condition label, interpreted: live attenuated yellow fever vaccine strain. PBMCs were isolated from peripheral blood using a standard Ficoll-Paque protocol. CD4 and CD8 T-cell fractions were isolated with Dynabeads CD4 and CD8 positive selection kits. TriZol was used to extract RNA from bulk PBMCs, CD4 and CD8 fractions, and dextramer-positive and dextramer-negative fractions. The starting material was CD4+ T cells sorted from PBMCs, obtained on the day of the yellow fever booster vaccination. This clonotype was sampled from a man aged 18 to 29 who received the YFV17D yellow fever vaccine. Here the chain combines TRBV7-8 and TRBJ1-2; the D gene lacks a confident call. CDR3 protein: CASSLDRGSPRYGYTF. The nucleotides are TGTGCCAGCAGCTTGGACCGGGGTTCCCCTCGCTATGGCTACACCTTC.